A single sample is the source of the 10 T cell receptor beta chains below, sequenced in a study of OX40 agonist ivuxolimab in advanced cancers. Measured with immunoSEQ multiplex PCR; TCRdb has only the in-frame clones, and not every one. The sample includes 37,000 or so clones, over 80% of them seen just once. This sample comprised CD4+ or CD8+ T cells sorted from blood, obtained in a trial of the OX40 agonist ivuxolimab. Receptors were obtained from an adult with an advanced solid tumor such as melanoma, head and neck, liver or kidney cancer.

This clone is a singleton in its sample. This chain uses TRBV9 with TRBJ2-7; D is unclear. The CDR3 spans 15 residues. The germline gives CDR1 SGDLS, CDR2 YYNGEE. Trimming took 0 bases from V and 6 from J, leaving 16 bases between them. CDR3 region: CASSVGPSGWGEQYF. The CDR3 coding sequence is TGTGCCAGCAGCGTAGGCCCCTCCGGATGGGGCGAGCAGTACTTC. Looking up the rest from reference TRBV9 and TRBJ2-7 gives the full variable domain: DSGVTQTPKHLITATGQRVTLRCSPRSGDLSVYWYQQSLDQGLQFLIQYYNGEERAKGNILERFSAQQFPDLHSELNLSSLELGDSALYFCASSVGPSGWGEQYFGPGTRLTVT.

The chain employs TRBV27 and TRBJ2-1; 12 nucleotides match TRBD2. Germline CDR1 is MNHEY and CDR2 is SMNVEV (reference sequence). The CDR3 totals 14 residues. V dropped 6 bases and J dropped 8; count of bases not matched to a gene: 5. Here the CDR3 reads CASRLAGGPHEQFF. Written as DNA, the CDR3 is TGTGCCAGCAGGCTAGCGGGGGGGCCTCATGAGCAGTTCTTC.

This sequence joins TRBV19 and TRBJ2-7; the match to TRBD1 covers 8 bases. The CDR3 is made up of 15 amino acids. The germline CDR1 and CDR2 sequences are LNHDA and SQIVND (reference sequence). Trimming cost V 1 base and J 3 bases; bases outside gene matches: 5. The CDR3 coding sequence is TGTGCCAGTAGTATAGTTGGGACAGGCGTCTACGAGCAGTACTTC. It translates to CASSIVGTGVYEQYF.

V gene TRBV19 combines with J gene TRBJ1-5, with TRBD1 matching 7 bases. V was pared by 5 bases and J by 5 bases, with 15 bases of the junction left unmatched. The germline V gene encodes CDR1 LNHDA and CDR2 SQIVND (reference sequence). The CDR3 sequence is 17 residues long. Written as DNA, the CDR3 is TGTGCCAGTAGTCCGAGAACAGGGGCGGTAAGCGATCAGCCCCAGCATTTT. As protein: CASSPRTGAVSDQPQHF.

Only a few counts were recorded for this clone. CDR3 bases: TGTGCCAGCAGTTACCCAGGGGGCTCAGGGGAGACCCAGTACTTC. It is translated as CASSYPGGSGETQYF. This sequence joins TRBV6-5 and TRBJ2-5; 8 bases fit TRBD1. The CDR3 consists of 15 residues. V shed 2 bases and J 5 bases; nucleotides not matched to a gene: 7. The germline V gene has CDR1 MNHEY and CDR2 SVGAGI.

The CDR3 loop is CASSMSVEAFF. For the CDR3, the DNA is TGTGCCAGTAGTATGTCAGTTGAAGCTTTCTTT. The chain recombines TRBV19 with TRBJ1-1; D is unresolved. V was pared by 3 bases and J by 7 bases, with 6 bases between. CDR1 is LNHDA, CDR2 SQIVND, per germline (reference sequence). This CDR3 is 11 amino acids long.

The count of this clone is one. The rearrangement links TRBV5-1 to TRBJ2-1, with TRBD2 as a possible D gene (5 bases). Germline CDR1 and CDR2: SGHRS and YFSETQ. The CDR3 sequence is 14 residues long. The V and J ends lost 0 bases and 9 bases respectively, with 13 bases between them. The CDR3: CASSLVEGEFEQFF. The DNA for the CDR3 is TGCGCCAGCAGCTTGGTTGAGGGAGAGTTTGAGCAGTTCTTC.

The chain is built from TRBV27 and TRBJ2-7; the match to TRBD2 covers 13 bases. With V trimmed by 5 bases and J by 2 bases, 3 bases remained unmatched. This CDR3 has 15 residues. From germline, CDR1 is MNHEY and CDR2 SMNVEV (reference sequence). The CDR3 DNA reads as TGTGCCAGCAGTAGGACTAGCGGGAGTCCCTACGAGCAGTACTTC. Translating it yields CASSRTSGSPYEQYF.

CDR3: CASSDLRGGFYEQYF. The CDR3 bases are TGTGCCAGCAGTGACCTTCGCGGGGGCTTCTACGAGCAGTACTTC. The chain carries TRBV2 and TRBJ2-7, with a weak D call TRBD2 (7 bases). The germline gives CDR1 SNHLY, CDR2 FYNNEI. The CDR3 loop spans 15 amino acids. V was clipped by 3 bases and J by 3 bases, with 15 bases between them.

The chain joins TRBV5-6 to TRBJ1-2; no clear D. Trimming took off 5 bases at V and 1 base at J, with 3 bases between the two ends. Germline lookup yields CDR1 SGHDT and CDR2 YYEEEE. The CDR3 is 11 amino acids. CDR3 nucleotide sequence: TGTGCCAGCAGTCATAACTATGGCTACACCTTC. It specifies CASSHNYGYTF.